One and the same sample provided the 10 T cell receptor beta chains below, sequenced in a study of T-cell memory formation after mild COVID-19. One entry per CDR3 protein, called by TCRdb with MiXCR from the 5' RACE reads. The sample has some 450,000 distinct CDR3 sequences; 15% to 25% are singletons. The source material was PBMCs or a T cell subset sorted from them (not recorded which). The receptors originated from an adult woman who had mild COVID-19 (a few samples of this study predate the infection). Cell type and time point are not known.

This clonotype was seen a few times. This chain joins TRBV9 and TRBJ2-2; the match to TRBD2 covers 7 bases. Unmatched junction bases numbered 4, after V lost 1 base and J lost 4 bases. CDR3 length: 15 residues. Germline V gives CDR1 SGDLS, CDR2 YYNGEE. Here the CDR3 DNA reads TGTGCCAGCAGCGTAATGTCGGGAGGCACCGGGGAGCTGTTTTTT. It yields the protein CASSVMSGGTGELFF.

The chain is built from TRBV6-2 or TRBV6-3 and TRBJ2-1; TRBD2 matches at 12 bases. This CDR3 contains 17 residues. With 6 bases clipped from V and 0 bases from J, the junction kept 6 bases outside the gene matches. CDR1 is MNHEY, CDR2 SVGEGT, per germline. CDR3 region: CASRRGLAGSSYNEQFF. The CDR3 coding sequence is TGTGCCAGCAGACGTGGACTAGCGGGGTCCTCCTACAATGAGCAGTTCTTC.

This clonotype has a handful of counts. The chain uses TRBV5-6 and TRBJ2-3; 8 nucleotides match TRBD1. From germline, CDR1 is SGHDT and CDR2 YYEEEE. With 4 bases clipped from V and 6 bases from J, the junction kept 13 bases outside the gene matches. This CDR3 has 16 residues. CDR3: CASSPRQGSEGDTQYF. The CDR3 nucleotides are TGTGCCAGCAGCCCCAGACAGGGGTCGGAGGGGGATACGCAGTATTTT. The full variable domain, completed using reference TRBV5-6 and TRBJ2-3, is DAGVTQSPTHLIKTRGQQVTLRCSPKSGHDTVSWYQQALGQGPQFIFQYYEEEERQRGNFPDRFSGHQFPNYSSELNVNALLLGDSALYLCASSPRQGSEGDTQYFGPGTRLTVL.

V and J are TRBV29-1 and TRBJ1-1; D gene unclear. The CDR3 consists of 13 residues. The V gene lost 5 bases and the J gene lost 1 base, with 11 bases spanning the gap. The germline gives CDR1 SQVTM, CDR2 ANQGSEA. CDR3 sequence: CSVLLPTNTEAFF. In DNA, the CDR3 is TGCAGCGTTCTTTTGCCCACGAACACTGAAGCTTTCTTT. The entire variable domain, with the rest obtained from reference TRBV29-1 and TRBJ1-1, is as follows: SAVISQKPSRDICQRGTSLTIQCQVDSQVTMMFWYRQQPGQSLTLIATANQGSEATYESGFVIDKFPISRPNLTFSTLTVSNMSPEDSSIYLCSVLLPTNTEAFFGQGTRLTVV.

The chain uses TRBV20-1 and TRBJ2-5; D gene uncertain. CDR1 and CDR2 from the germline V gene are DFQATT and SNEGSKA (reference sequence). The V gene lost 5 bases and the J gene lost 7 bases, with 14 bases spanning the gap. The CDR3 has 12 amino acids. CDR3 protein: CSAPIPMGTQYF. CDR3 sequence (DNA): TGCAGTGCTCCGATACCGATGGGGACCCAGTACTTC.

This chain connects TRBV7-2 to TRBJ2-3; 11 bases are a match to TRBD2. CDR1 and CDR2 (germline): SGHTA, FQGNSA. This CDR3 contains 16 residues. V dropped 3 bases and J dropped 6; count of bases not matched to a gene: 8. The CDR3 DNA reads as TGTGCCAGCAGCTTCAACAGACCTAGCGGGAGGGATACGCAGTATTTT. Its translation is CASSFNRPSGRDTQYF.

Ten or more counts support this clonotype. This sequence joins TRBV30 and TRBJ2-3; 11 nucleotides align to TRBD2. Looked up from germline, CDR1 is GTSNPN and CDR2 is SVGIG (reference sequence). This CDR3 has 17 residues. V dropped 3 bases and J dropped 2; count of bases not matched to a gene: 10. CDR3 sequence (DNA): TGTGCCTGGAGACCGCCTCTAGCGGGGGGCCCCACAGATACGCAGTATTTT. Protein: CAWRPPLAGGPTDTQYF.

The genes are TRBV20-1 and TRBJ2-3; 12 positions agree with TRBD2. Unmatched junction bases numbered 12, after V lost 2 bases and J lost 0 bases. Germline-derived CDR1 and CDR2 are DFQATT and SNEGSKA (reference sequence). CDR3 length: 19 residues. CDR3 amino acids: CSARTLGLAGSGSTDTQYF. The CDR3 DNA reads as TGCAGTGCTAGAACACTCGGACTAGCGGGATCAGGAAGCACAGATACGCAGTATTTT.

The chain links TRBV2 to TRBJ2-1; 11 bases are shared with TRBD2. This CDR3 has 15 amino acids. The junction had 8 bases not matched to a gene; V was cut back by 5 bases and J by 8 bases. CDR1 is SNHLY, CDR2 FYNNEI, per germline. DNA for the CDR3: TGTGCCAGCAGTTCACTAGCGGGAGTTGGTGATGAGCAGTTCTTC. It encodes CASSSLAGVGDEQFF.

In nucleotides, the CDR3 is TGTGCCAGCAGTTTAGGGTTTAAGGCGAAACGCAATGAGCAGTTCTTC. It yields the protein CASSLGFKAKRNEQFF. The gene calls are TRBV27 and TRBJ2-1; unclear D gene. Germline V lookup: CDR1 MNHEY, CDR2 SMNVEV (reference sequence). The V end was cut by 2 bases, the J end by 6 bases, with 17 bases between. The CDR3 is made up of 16 amino acids.